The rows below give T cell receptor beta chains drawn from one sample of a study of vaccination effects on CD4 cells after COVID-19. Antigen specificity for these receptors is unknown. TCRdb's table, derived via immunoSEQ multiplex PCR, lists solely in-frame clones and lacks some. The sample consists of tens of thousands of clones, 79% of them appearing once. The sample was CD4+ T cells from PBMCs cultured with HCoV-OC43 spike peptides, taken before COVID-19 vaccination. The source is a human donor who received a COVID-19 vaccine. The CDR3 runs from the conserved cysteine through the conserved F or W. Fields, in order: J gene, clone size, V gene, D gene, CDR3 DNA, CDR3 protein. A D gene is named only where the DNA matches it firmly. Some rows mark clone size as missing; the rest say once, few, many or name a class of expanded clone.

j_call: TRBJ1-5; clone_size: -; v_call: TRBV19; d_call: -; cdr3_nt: TGTGCCAGTAGAGGACACTTCTTGGGTCAGCCCCAGCATTTT; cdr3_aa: CASRGHFLGQPQHF
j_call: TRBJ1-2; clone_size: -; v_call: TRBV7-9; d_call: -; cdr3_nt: TGTGCCAGCAGCCGAGAGGGCGGCTACACCTTC; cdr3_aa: CASSREGGYTF
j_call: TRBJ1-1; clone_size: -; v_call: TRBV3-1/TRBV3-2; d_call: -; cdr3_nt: TGTGCCAGCAGCCAAGTTGTAGGACAAGACACTGAAGCTTTCTTT; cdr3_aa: CASSQVVGQDTEAFF
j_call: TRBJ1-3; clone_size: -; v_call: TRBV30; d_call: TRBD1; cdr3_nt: TGTGCCTGGACCCGGACAGGAAACTCTGGAAACACCATATATTTT; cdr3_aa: CAWTRTGNSGNTIYF
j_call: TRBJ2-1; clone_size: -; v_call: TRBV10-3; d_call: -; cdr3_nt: TGTGCCATCAGTGAGGGGAGACTAGACAATGAGCAGTTCTTC; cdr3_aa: CAISEGRLDNEQFF
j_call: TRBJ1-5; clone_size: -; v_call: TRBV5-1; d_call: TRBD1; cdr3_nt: TGCGCCAGCAGCTTAGGACAGGCGGATCAGCCCCAGCATTTT; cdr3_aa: CASSLGQADQPQHF
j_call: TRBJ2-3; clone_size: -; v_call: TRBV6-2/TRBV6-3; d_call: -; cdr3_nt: TGTGCCAGCAGTTACTCTCTTTTAACAGATACGCAGTATTTT; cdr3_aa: CASSYSLLTDTQYF
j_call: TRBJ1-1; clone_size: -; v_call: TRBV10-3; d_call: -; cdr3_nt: TGTGCCATCGGAGGGATGAACACTGAAGCTTTCTTT; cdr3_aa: CAIGGMNTEAFF
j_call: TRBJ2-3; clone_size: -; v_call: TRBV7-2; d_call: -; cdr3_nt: TGTGCCAGCAGCTTAGATGTAGGGCTGGCTACGCAGTATTTT; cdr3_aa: CASSLDVGLATQYF
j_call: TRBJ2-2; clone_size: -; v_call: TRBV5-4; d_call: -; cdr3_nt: TGTGCCTATCTGGGGATGAACACCGGGGAGCTGTTTTTT; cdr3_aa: CAYLGMNTGELFF
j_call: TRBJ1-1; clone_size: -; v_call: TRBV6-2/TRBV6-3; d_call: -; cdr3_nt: TGTGCCAGCAGTTCCGCCCAGGGGAACACTGAAGCTTTCTTT; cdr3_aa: CASSSAQGNTEAFF
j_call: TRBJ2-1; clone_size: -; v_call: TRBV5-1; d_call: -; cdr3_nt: TGCGCCAGCAGCCTCCAAGGTGACGGCTCCTACAATGAGCAGTTCTTC; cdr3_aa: CASSLQGDGSYNEQFF
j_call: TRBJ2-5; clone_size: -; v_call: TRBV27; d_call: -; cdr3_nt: TGTGCCAGTCAAAGGGGTGGGGGGCTCTGGCCGGAGACCCAGTACTTC; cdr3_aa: CASQRGGGLWPETQYF
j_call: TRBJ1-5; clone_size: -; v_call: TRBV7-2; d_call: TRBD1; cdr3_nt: TGTGCCAGCAGCTCAGGGGGCTGGCAGCCCCAGCATTTT; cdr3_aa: CASSSGGWQPQHF
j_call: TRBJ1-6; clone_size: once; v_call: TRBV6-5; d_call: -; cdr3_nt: TGTGCCAGCAGTTTACCCCAGAGCTCCTATAATTCACCCCTCCACTTT; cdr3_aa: CASSLPQSSYNSPLHF
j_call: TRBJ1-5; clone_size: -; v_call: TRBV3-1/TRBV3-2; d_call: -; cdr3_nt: TGTGCCAGCAGCCAATCGGGACATAATAATCAGCCCCAGCATTTT; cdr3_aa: CASSQSGHNNQPQHF
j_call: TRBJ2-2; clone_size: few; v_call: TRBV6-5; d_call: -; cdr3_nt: TGTGCCAGCAGTACAGGGTGGCAGGAGCTGTTTTTT; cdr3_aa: CASSTGWQELFF
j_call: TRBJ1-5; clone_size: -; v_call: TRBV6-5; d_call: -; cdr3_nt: TGTGCCAGCAGTAAACTTCGTTGGGGGCCCCAGCATTTT; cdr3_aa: CASSKLRWGPQHF
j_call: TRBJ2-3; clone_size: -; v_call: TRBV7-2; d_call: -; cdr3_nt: TGTGCCAGCAGCCCCGGGGCCTCCACAGATACGCAGTATTTT; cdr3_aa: CASSPGASTDTQYF
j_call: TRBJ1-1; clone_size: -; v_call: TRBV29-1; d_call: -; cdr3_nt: TGCAGCGCCCAACCCACCACCGCTTTCTTT; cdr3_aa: CSAQPTTAFF
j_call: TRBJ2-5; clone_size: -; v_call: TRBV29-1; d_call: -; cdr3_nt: TGCAGCGTTGAAGGGTTTGATCTTCCAGAGACCCAGTACTTC; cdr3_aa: CSVEGFDLPETQYF
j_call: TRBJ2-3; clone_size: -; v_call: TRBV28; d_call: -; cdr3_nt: TGTGCCAGCAGTTTATTTACGGGGTCGCAGTATTTT; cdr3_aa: CASSLFTGSQYF
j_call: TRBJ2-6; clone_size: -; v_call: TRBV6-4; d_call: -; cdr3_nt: TGTGCCAGCAGTCCGGACTGGTCTAGGGCCAACGTCCTGACTTTC; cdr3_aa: CASSPDWSRANVLTF
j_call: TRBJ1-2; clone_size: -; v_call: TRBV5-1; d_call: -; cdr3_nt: TGCGCCAGCAGCTTGGAAGCCAACTATGGCTACACCTTC; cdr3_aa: CASSLEANYGYTF
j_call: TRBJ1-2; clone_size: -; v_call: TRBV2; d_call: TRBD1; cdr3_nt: TGTGCCAGCAGTGATACAGGGGGATTAGGTGGCTACACCTTC; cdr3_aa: CASSDTGGLGGYTF
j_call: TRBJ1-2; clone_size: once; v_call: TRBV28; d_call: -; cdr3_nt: TGTGCCAGCGGGGGAGACGGGGACCCGTTTAACTATGGCTACACCTTC; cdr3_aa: CASGGDGDPFNYGYTF
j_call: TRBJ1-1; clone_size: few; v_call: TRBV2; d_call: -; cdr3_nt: TGTGCCAGCAGTGAAGTATCGGGGGGGAGGAACACTGAAGCTTTCTTT; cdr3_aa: CASSEVSGGRNTEAFF
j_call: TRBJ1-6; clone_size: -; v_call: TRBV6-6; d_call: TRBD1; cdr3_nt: TGTGCCAGCAGTCGAGAGGGGGCCATGAGCTATAATTCACCCCTCCACTTT; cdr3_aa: CASSREGAMSYNSPLHF
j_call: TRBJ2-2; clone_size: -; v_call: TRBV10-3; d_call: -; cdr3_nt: TGTGCCATCAGTGACCCCCGGAACACCGGGGAGCTGTTTTTT; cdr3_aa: CAISDPRNTGELFF
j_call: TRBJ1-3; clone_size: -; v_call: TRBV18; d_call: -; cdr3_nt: TGTGCCAGCTCACCAGAACCCTCTGGAAACACCATATATTTT; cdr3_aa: CASSPEPSGNTIYF
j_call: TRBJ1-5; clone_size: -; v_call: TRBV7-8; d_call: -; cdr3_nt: TGTGCCAGCAGCTTCCGGGACGGCTCTCAGCCCCAGCATTTT; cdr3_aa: CASSFRDGSQPQHF
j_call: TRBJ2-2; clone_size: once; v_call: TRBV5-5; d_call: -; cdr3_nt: TGTGCCAGCAGCTCAGGGGTGAGCACCGGGGAGCTGTTTTTT; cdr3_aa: CASSSGVSTGELFF
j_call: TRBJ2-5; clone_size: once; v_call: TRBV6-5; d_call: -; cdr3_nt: TGTGCCACAATTCCCCAGGGTATCCGGAAGACCCAGTACTTC; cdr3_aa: CATIPQGIRKTQYF
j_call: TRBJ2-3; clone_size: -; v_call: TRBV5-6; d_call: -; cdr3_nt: TGTGCCAGCAGCGCCAGGTCTAGCACAGATACGCAGTATTTT; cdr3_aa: CASSARSSTDTQYF
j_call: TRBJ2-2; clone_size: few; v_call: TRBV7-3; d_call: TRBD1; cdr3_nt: TGTGCCAGCAGCTTAAACAGGGGGACCGGGGAGCTGTTTTTT; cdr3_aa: CASSLNRGTGELFF
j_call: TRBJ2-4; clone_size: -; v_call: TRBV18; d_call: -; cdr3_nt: TGTGCCAGCTCACCCTGGCCGGGGCCCTGGGCCAAAAACATTCAGTACTTC; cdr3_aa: CASSPWPGPWAKNIQYF
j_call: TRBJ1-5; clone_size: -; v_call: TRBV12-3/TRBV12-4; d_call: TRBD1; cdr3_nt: TGTGCCAGCAGTTCTACAGGGGATCAGCCCCAGCATTTT; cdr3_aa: CASSSTGDQPQHF
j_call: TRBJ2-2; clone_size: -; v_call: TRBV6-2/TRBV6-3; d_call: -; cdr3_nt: TGTGCCAGCAGTTACTTGGGAGCCGGGGAGCTGTTTTTT; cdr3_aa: CASSYLGAGELFF